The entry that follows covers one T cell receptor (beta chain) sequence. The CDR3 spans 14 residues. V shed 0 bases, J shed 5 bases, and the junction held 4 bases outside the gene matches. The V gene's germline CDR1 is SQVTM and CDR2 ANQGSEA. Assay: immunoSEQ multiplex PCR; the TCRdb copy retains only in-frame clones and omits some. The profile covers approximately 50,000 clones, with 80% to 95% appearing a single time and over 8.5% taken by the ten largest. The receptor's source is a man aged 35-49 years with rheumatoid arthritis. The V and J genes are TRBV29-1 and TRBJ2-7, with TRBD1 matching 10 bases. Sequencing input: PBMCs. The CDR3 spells CSVEDGTGEDEQYF. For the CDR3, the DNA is TGCAGCGTTGAAGATGGGACAGGGGAGGACGAGCAGTACTTC.